The present TCR beta chain was sequenced within a study of blood T cell repertoires in COVID-19. Whole-study context: Researchers got acute and convalescent COVID-19 samples from the United States, Italy and Spain. T cells, B-cell-depleted T cells, or PBMCs supplied cDNA or gDNA.

There are 16 residues in the CDR3. This clone has a single count. Study processing details: Estimation of nucleated cell counts was performed using reference gene primer amplification. Only in-frame clones appear in the TCRdb table, and some are missing; sequencing was by immunoSEQ multiplex PCR. That table gives V, J and clone size, and the DNA gave D and trimming. The sample contains 50,000 to 70,000 clones, 80% to 90% of which appear only once. Sequences were obtained from peripheral blood. The receptor comes from a woman aged 70-85 years with active COVID-19. V is TRBV12-1 and J is TRBJ2-7; TRBD2, the table's D call, lacks a check against the DNA. TRBV12-1 is assigned pseudogene status. The CDR3 DNA sequence: TGTGCCAGCAGCTCCGGTTGGACTATCCAGGGAGACGAGCAGTACTTC. Translating it yields CASSSGWTIQGDEQYF.